This T cell receptor (beta chain) was recorded in a study of identical twins. The V gene end was trimmed by 4 bases and the J gene end by 0 bases; junction bases not matched to a gene: 7. Germline-derived CDR1 and CDR2 are SGHNT and YYREEE (reference sequence). This CDR3 comprises 16 residues. Template switching added a universal primer binding site, and final cDNA carried unique molecular identifiers. Each CDR3 protein gets one entry after TCRdb re-called the 5' RACE reads with MiXCR. The data contain 1.5 million to 2 million distinct CDR3 sequences, about 30% of them singletons. The rearrangement joins TRBV5-4 to TRBJ1-2; 9 nucleotides align to TRBD1. The sequence derives from a newborn girl in good health. The specimen sequenced was cord blood. The CDR3 region is CASSIGTGKANYGYTF. For the CDR3, the DNA is TGTGCCAGCAGCATCGGGACAGGGAAGGCTAACTATGGCTACACCTTC.